These T cell receptor beta chains were read from a single sample in a study of blood T cell repertoires in COVID-19. The repertoire was sequenced with immunoSEQ multiplex PCR; TCRdb's copy has only in-frame clones and lacks some. The data show 80,000 to 100,000 clones, roughly nine tenths seen once. Material: peripheral blood. The receptors shown here come from a human donor with active COVID-19. The donor label of this sample is uncertain. Each CDR3 is given with its conserved first and last residue. A D gene is named only where the DNA matches it firmly. Rows give clone size only sometimes, using once, few, many, or a class for an expanded clone.

TRBD1,TRBV6-1,-,TRBJ2-7,TGTGCCAGCAGTGAAGTAGGAAGAGGGACAGGGGGGTCCCACGAGCAGTACTTC,CASSEVGRGTGGSHEQYF
-,TRBV3-1/TRBV3-2,few,TRBJ2-5,TGTGCCAGCAGCCAAGGGCTAGAGACCCAGTACTTC,CASSQGLETQYF
-,TRBV18,-,TRBJ2-7,TGTGCCAGCTCACCTCTAGGGGCCACCAACGAGCAGTACTTC,CASSPLGATNEQYF
-,TRBV6-5,-,TRBJ2-2,TGTGCCAGCAGCGGAGGTCACACCGGGGAGCTGTTTTTT,CASSGGHTGELFF
TRBD1,TRBV5-1,-,TRBJ2-1,TGCGCCACCCGACCGGGACAGGGGAACTACAATGAGCAGTTCTTC,CATRPGQGNYNEQFF
-,TRBV2,-,TRBJ2-3,TGTGCCAGCACGGAGGGCCGTCTTACAGATACGCAGTATTTT,CASTEGRLTDTQYF
-,TRBV5-6,-,TRBJ2-7,TGTGCCAGCAGCTTGGTGGTAGGCAGGAGGGGCTACGAGCAGTACTTC,CASSLVVGRRGYEQYF
-,TRBV3-1/TRBV3-2,once,TRBJ2-5,TGTGCCAGCAGCCAAGATGTGGTAGCAGAGACCCAGTACTTC,CASSQDVVAETQYF
-,TRBV11-2,once,TRBJ2-5,TGTGCCAGCAGCTTATTCAGGGTTAGCGAGACCCAGTACTTC,CASSLFRVSETQYF
-,TRBV18,once,TRBJ1-3,TGTGCCAGCTCACTCAGGGGAGACACCATATATTTT,CASSLRGDTIYF
-,TRBV14,-,TRBJ2-2,TGTGCCAGCAGCCACCCCCGGACAGCGAACACCGGGGAGCTGTTTTTT,CASSHPRTANTGELFF
TRBD1,TRBV5-3,-,TRBJ1-5,TGTGCCAGAAGCGTGGGATCCACGGGACAGGGGCCGAGAGGGCCCCAGCATTTT,CARSVGSTGQGPRGPQHF